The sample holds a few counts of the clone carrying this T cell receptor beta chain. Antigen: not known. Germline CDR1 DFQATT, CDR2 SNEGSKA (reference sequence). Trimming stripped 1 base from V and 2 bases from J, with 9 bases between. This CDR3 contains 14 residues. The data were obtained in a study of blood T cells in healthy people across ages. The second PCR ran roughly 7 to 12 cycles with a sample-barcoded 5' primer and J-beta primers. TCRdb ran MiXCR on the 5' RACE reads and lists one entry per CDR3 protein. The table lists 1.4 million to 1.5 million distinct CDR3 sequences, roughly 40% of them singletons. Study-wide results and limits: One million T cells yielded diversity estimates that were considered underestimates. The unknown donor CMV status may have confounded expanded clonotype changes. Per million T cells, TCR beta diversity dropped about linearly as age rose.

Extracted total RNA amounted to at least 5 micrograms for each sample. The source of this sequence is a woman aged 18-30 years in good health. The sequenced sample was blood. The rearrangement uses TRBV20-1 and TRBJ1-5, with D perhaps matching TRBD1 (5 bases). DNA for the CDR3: TGCAGTGCTAGAGTTGGAGGGGGCAATCAGCCCCAGCATTTT. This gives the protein CSARVGGGNQPQHF.